This is a list of T cell receptor beta chains from one sample in a study of blood T cell repertoires in COVID-19. The assay was immunoSEQ multiplex PCR, and TCRdb's table has in-frame clones only and misses some. Here the sample spans roughly 160,000 clones, around 90% being singletons. Sequencing used peripheral blood. These receptor sequences come from a woman between 55 and 75 years old who had recovered from COVID-19. The CDR3 runs from the conserved cysteine through the conserved F or W. The order of the fields is clone size, J gene, D gene, V gene, CDR3 protein, CDR3 DNA. D genes are given only for firm matches. Some rows mark clone size as missing; the rest say once, few, many or name a class of expanded clone.

>.|TRBJ2-5|TRBD2|TRBV19
CASSNGLAGDQETQYF
TGTGCCAGTAGTAATGGGCTAGCGGGGGACCAAGAGACCCAGTACTTC
>.|TRBJ2-5|TRBD2|TRBV5-1
CASSLWVSGGIQETQYF
TGCGCCAGCAGCTTGTGGGTTAGCGGGGGAATCCAAGAGACCCAGTACTTC
>.|TRBJ2-3|TRBD2|TRBV7-2
CASSQELGGSGTDTQYF
TGTGCCAGCAGCCAAGAGTTGGGGGGGTCTGGCACAGATACGCAGTATTTT
>.|TRBJ1-1|.|TRBV10-3
CAISERMSLTGTEAFF
TGTGCCATCAGTGAGAGAATGAGCCTCACGGGGACTGAAGCTTTCTTT
>.|TRBJ1-4|TRBD1|TRBV28
CASSSSGTDNEKLFF
TGTGCCAGCAGTTCCTCCGGGACAGATAATGAAAAACTGTTTTTT
>.|TRBJ1-2|.|TRBV28
CASRAGQPYGYTF
TGTGCCAGCAGGGCCGGACAGCCCTATGGCTACACCTTC
>once|TRBJ2-5|TRBD2|TRBV9
CASSVGTSGGQETQYF
TGTGCCAGCAGCGTCGGGACTAGCGGGGGGCAAGAGACCCAGTACTTC
>.|TRBJ1-6|.|TRBV11-3
CASSQRTGDSPLHF
TGTGCCAGCAGCCAGCGGACGGGTGATTCACCCCTCCACTTT
>.|TRBJ1-3|TRBD1|TRBV28
CATTGVDGNTIYF
TGTGCCACCACAGGGGTGGACGGAAACACCATATATTTT
>.|TRBJ1-3|TRBD1|TRBV5-1
CASSTGDSSPGNTIYF
TGCGCCAGCAGCACTGGGGACAGTTCACCTGGAAACACCATATATTTT
>.|TRBJ1-1|TRBD1|TRBV6-5
CASSEDRVRTEAFF
TGTGCCAGCAGCGAGGACAGGGTGAGGACTGAAGCTTTCTTT
>.|TRBJ2-7|.|TRBV6-5
CASTDRLGTYEQYF
TGTGCCAGCACCGATCGGCTCGGGACCTACGAGCAGTACTTC
>.|TRBJ1-2|TRBD1|TRBV18
CASSPPSGTGTPYGYTF
TGTGCCAGCTCACCACCGAGCGGGACAGGGACTCCCTATGGCTACACCTTC
>.|TRBJ1-1|.|TRBV5-8
CASSSSPGLNTEAFF
TGTGCCAGCAGCTCCTCGCCAGGGTTGAACACTGAAGCTTTCTTT
>.|TRBJ2-6|.|TRBV24-1
CATSDGGVVAGANVLTF
TGTGCCACCAGTGATGGAGGGGTGGTGGCTGGGGCCAACGTCCTGACTTTC
>.|TRBJ2-5|.|TRBV25-1
CASSVAGIAETQYF
TGTGCCAGCAGTGTGGCAGGGATTGCAGAGACCCAGTACTTC
>.|TRBJ2-5|.|TRBV15
CATSRERQETQYF
TGTGCCACCAGCAGAGAGAGGCAAGAGACCCAGTACTTC
>.|TRBJ1-1|TRBD1|TRBV6-5
CASSYGGTVRPEAFF
TGTGCCAGCAGTTACGGAGGGACAGTTAGGCCTGAAGCTTTCTTT
>.|TRBJ1-4|TRBD1|TRBV5-1
CASSLDGTGGTEKLFF
TGCGCCAGCAGCTTGGATGGGACAGGGGGAACCGAAAAACTGTTTTTT
>.|TRBJ2-7|TRBD1|TRBV10-3
CAISENYQGAGEQYF
TGTGCCATCAGTGAGAACTATCAGGGGGCGGGGGAGCAGTACTTC
>.|TRBJ1-4|.|TRBV5-1
CASSSRPLGGEKLFF
TGCGCCAGCAGCTCCCGCCCCCTTGGAGGTGAAAAACTGTTTTTT
>.|TRBJ2-1|.|TRBV27
CATQRDSYNEQFF
TGTGCCACCCAACGGGATAGTTACAATGAGCAGTTCTTC
>.|TRBJ1-2|.|TRBV9
CASSAGGRDYGYTF
TGTGCCAGCAGCGCCGGGGGGCGTGACTATGGCTACACCTTC
>.|TRBJ1-2|TRBD1|TRBV10-3
CAINPGGDYGYTF
TGTGCCATCAACCCAGGGGGAGACTATGGCTACACCTTC
>.|TRBJ2-7|TRBD1|TRBV29-1
CSVRDSYYEQYF
TGCAGCGTCCGGGACAGCTACTACGAGCAGTACTTC
>.|TRBJ2-7|.|TRBV4-2
CASSQADGGAYEQYF
TGTGCCAGCAGCCAAGCCGACGGCGGGGCATACGAGCAGTACTTC
>.|TRBJ1-6|TRBD1|TRBV4-1
CASSHVTGDSPLHF
TGCGCCAGCAGCCATGTGACAGGGGATTCACCCCTCCACTTT
>.|TRBJ1-4|.|TRBV29-1
CSVEGRGEIQLFF
TGCAGCGTTGAAGGCAGGGGAGAGATCCAACTGTTTTTT
>.|TRBJ2-5|TRBD1|TRBV11-2
CASGTGTGVQETQYF
TGTGCCAGCGGCACGGGGACAGGGGTCCAGGAGACCCAGTACTTC
>.|TRBJ1-2|.|TRBV5-6
CASSLERDYGYTF
TGTGCCAGCAGCTTGGAGAGGGACTATGGCTACACCTTC
>.|TRBJ1-2|TRBD1|TRBV28
CASSEQGRGYTF
TGTGCCAGCTCGGAACAGGGGCGCGGCTACACCTTC
>.|TRBJ1-2|.|TRBV5-1
CASSPDSYSYGYTF
TGCGCCAGCAGCCCCGACAGCTACTCCTATGGCTACACCTTC
>.|TRBJ2-5|.|TRBV19
CASSMGADQETQYF
TGTGCCAGTAGTATGGGCGCCGACCAAGAGACCCAGTACTTC
>.|TRBJ1-2|.|TRBV10-3
CAISGGSDYTF
TGTGCCATCAGTGGCGGATCGGACTACACCTTC
>few|TRBJ2-2|TRBD1|TRBV7-6
CASSLGQGGTGELFF
TGTGCCAGCAGCTTAGGACAGGGTGGCACCGGGGAGCTGTTTTTT
>.|TRBJ2-7|TRBD2|TRBV6-5
CASTVQGGSYEQYF
TGTGCCAGCACCGTCCAGGGAGGGAGCTACGAGCAGTACTTC
>.|TRBJ1-5|TRBD1|TRBV19
CARTGLNQPQHF
TGTGCCAGGACAGGGCTAAATCAGCCCCAGCATTTT
>.|TRBJ2-7|TRBD1|TRBV19
CASSIGPGQRQYF
TGTGCCAGTAGTATTGGGCCGGGACAGCGCCAGTACTTC
>.|TRBJ2-1|TRBD2|TRBV7-9
CASSLALAGAYNEQFF
TGTGCCAGCAGCTTAGCTTTAGCGGGGGCCTACAATGAGCAGTTCTTC
>.|TRBJ2-3|TRBD2|TRBV3-1/TRBV3-2
CASSLQRGGLDTQYF
TGTGCCAGCAGCCTCCAGCGGGGGGGCCTCGATACGCAGTATTTT
>.|TRBJ2-5|TRBD1|TRBV7-2
CASSFNRGREETQYF
TGTGCCAGCAGCTTTAACAGGGGGCGTGAAGAGACCCAGTACTTC
>.|TRBJ1-2|.|TRBV7-6
CASSLRQGANYGYTF
TGTGCCAGCAGCTTAAGGCAAGGGGCAAACTATGGCTACACCTTC
>.|TRBJ2-1|TRBD2|TRBV13
CASSYSGGGYNEQFF
TGTGCCAGCAGCTATAGCGGGGGGGGCTACAATGAGCAGTTCTTC
>.|TRBJ1-6|TRBD1|TRBV5-4
CASSSGQPNSPLHF
TGTGCCAGCAGCTCGGGACAGCCCAATTCACCCCTCCACTTT
>once|TRBJ1-2|.|TRBV18
CASSPAGEGYGYTF
TGTGCCAGCTCACCAGCGGGGGAGGGCTATGGCTACACCTTC
>.|TRBJ2-5|TRBD2|TRBV7-3
CASSFGPSGGSQETQYF
TGTGCCAGCAGCTTCGGTCCCAGCGGGGGGTCCCAAGAGACCCAGTACTTC
>few|TRBJ1-2|.|TRBV5-4
CASSSPDSLSYGYTF
TGTGCCAGCAGCTCCCCGGACAGCCTATCCTATGGCTACACCTTC
>.|TRBJ2-1|.|TRBV5-6
CASSIRQVGIDNEQFF
TGTGCCAGCAGCATTAGACAGGTTGGGATCGACAATGAGCAGTTCTTC
>.|TRBJ1-6|.|TRBV7-6
CASSLGPTATLSPLSVSPLHF
TGTGCCAGCAGCTTAGGGCCGACAGCGACCCTATCACCCCTAAGTGTATCACCCCTCCACTTT
>.|TRBJ2-7|.|TRBV19
CASSKDKF
TGTGCCAGTAGTAAGGACAAATTC
>few|TRBJ2-2|.|TRBV5-1
CASSKKGDTGELFF
TGCGCCAGCAGCAAAAAAGGGGACACCGGGGAGCTGTTTTTT
>.|TRBJ2-5|.|TRBV24-1
CATSVSGQETQYF
TGTGCCACCAGTGTAAGCGGCCAAGAGACCCAGTACTTC